These T cell receptor beta chains were read from a single sample in a study of read filtering for tumor transcriptome and immune sequencing. TCRdb analysed the reads with MiXCR anew, one entry per CDR3 protein. The sample has 75,000 to 95,000 distinct CDR3 sequences, around a fifth seen once. The sequenced sample was a population of CD138-negative cells sorted from bone marrow. The receptors stem from a donor aged 40 or older with multiple myeloma. CDR3s include the opening cysteine and the closing phenylalanine or tryptophan. A D gene is named only where the DNA matches it firmly. Rows give clone size only sometimes, using once, few, many, or a class for an expanded clone.

16 | TRBD2 | TRBJ2-1 | many | TRBV5-1 | TGCGCCAGCAGTTCACACCTAGCGGGGGTTGACAATGAGCAGTTCTTC | CASSSHLAGVDNEQFF
15 | NA | TRBJ2-1 | NA | TRBV5-5 | TGTGCCAGCAGCTTGAGGGGGGCTCCCTACAATGAGCAGTTCTTC | CASSLRGAPYNEQFF
17 | NA | TRBJ2-5 | many | TRBV20-1 | TGCAGTGCTTCCAAAGGGCCCTTTCTGGGATTCCAAGAGACCCAGTACTTC | CSASKGPFLGFQETQYF
15 | NA | TRBJ2-5 | many | TRBV5-6 | TGTGCCAGCAGCTTGGGAAGGGGGTCGCAAGAGACCCAGTACTTC | CASSLGRGSQETQYF
12 | NA | TRBJ2-2 | many | TRBV5-1 | TGCGCCAGCAGCTTGGCTCCCGGGGAGCTGTTTTTT | CASSLAPGELFF
15 | NA | TRBJ1-2 | NA | TRBV6-1 | TGTGTCAGCAGGAGACCGGGCCAAAAAGGGCATCGCTACACCTTC | CVSRRPGQKGHRYTF
15 | NA | TRBJ2-7 | few | TRBV11-2 | TGTGCCAGCAGCCGCGACGCGGGGGCCCTGAGAGAGCAGTACTTC | CASSRDAGALREQYF
16 | TRBD1 | TRBJ1-4 | few | TRBV4-1 | TGCGCCAGCAGCCCTGGGACAGGGGCCGGTAATGAAAAACTGTTTTTT | CASSPGTGAGNEKLFF
15 | TRBD2 | TRBJ2-3 | many | TRBV29-1 | TGCAGCGTTGAACGGCTAGCGGGGGATACCTCCCCAGCGTATTTT | CSVERLAGDTSPAYF
14 | NA | TRBJ2-7 | many | TRBV6-1 | TGTGCCAGCGGCCGGGACACAGCTCGGGTCGAGCAGTACTTC | CASGRDTARVEQYF
14 | NA | TRBJ2-1 | many | TRBV9 | TGTGCCAGCATGGGAGCGTTTCCCTACAATGAGCAGTTCTTC | CASMGAFPYNEQFF
17 | NA | TRBJ2-2 | NA | TRBV21-1 | TGTGCCAGCAGCAAAGGTCCCAGGGGTACCAACACCGGGGGGCTGTTTTTT | CASSKGPRGTNTGGLFF
14 | NA | TRBJ1-4 | many | TRBV12-3/TRBV12-4 | TGTGCCAGCAGGGACACTTCAACTAATGAAAAACTGTTTTTT | CASRDTSTNEKLFF
15 | NA | TRBJ2-6 | once | TRBV5-4 | TGTGCCAGCAGCTTGGGGGGCTCTGGGGCCAACGTCCCGACTTTC | CASSLGGSGANVPTF
14 | NA | TRBJ1-1 | many | TRBV5-1 | TGCGCCAGCAGCTTTCAACCTCCCGGGGCTGAAGCTTTCTTT | CASSFQPPGAEAFF